These T cell receptor beta chains were read from a single sample in a study of T-cell memory formation after mild COVID-19. MiXCR, run by TCRdb on the 5' RACE reads, gives a single entry per CDR3 protein. The sample lists about 120,000 distinct CDR3 sequences, approximately 21% seen once, with under 50% in the top ten. The sequenced material came from PBMCs or a T cell subset sorted from them (not recorded which). The receptors originated from a man aged 18 to 29 who had mild COVID-19 (a few samples of this study predate the infection). Cell type and time point are not known. CDR3s include the opening cysteine and the closing phenylalanine or tryptophan. D genes are given only for firm matches. Clone size is stated in some rows and not others, as once, few, many or a class when expanded.

v_call,clone_size,d_call,j_call,cdr3_nt,cdr3_aa
TRBV6-5,few,NA,TRBJ2-5,TGTGCCAGCAGTTACGACGGCGAGACCCAGTACTTC,CASSYDGETQYF
TRBV7-9,many,NA,TRBJ1-1,TGTGCCAGCAGCTTAAACAGGGTAGAAGCTTTCTTT,CASSLNRVEAFF
TRBV4-1,NA,TRBD2,TRBJ2-1,TGCGCCAGCAGCCAAGATCCGCCTACTAGCGGGGGGAACAATGAGCAGTTCTTC,CASSQDPPTSGGNNEQFF
TRBV6-2/TRBV6-3,few,NA,TRBJ1-1,TGTGCCAGCAGTTACACAGGGATGAACACTGAAGCTTTCTTT,CASSYTGMNTEAFF
TRBV7-9,few,NA,TRBJ1-1,TGTGCCAGCAGCCCGGACGGCGGGGGAGAAGCTTTCTTT,CASSPDGGGEAFF
TRBV4-1,NA,TRBD1,TRBJ1-2,TGCGCCAGCAGCCCCTCAGAGTGGAACAGGGGGCTCGGCTACACCTTC,CASSPSEWNRGLGYTF
TRBV19,NA,TRBD2,TRBJ2-3,TGTGCCACCCTACAGGCGGGGGACACAGATACGCAGTATTTT,CATLQAGDTDTQYF
TRBV9,NA,TRBD1,TRBJ2-3,TGTGCCAGCAGCTTTGGGACAGCTAGCACAGATACGCAGTATTTT,CASSFGTASTDTQYF
TRBV6-4,many,NA,TRBJ2-3,TGTGCCAGCAGCACGGGGCCCACAGATACGCAGTATTTT,CASSTGPTDTQYF
TRBV4-3,few,NA,TRBJ2-2,TGCGCCAGCAGCCAAAGGGCGTACTTCACCGGGGAGCTGTTTTTT,CASSQRAYFTGELFF
TRBV28,few,NA,TRBJ2-1,TGTGCCAGCAGGCCCACCCGAGGGAGCTCCTACAATGAGCAGTTCTTC,CASRPTRGSSYNEQFF
TRBV28,NA,NA,TRBJ1-1,TGTGCCAGCAGTTTAATGTCAGGGGTTGAAGCTTTCTTT,CASSLMSGVEAFF
TRBV7-9,NA,TRBD1,TRBJ2-5,TGTGCCAGCAGCGGGACAGGATACCAAGAGACCCAGTACTTC,CASSGTGYQETQYF
TRBV7-9,few,NA,TRBJ1-1,TGTGCCAGCAGCTTAGGGGTTTTGTGGCAGGGGAACACTGAAGCTTTCTTT,CASSLGVLWQGNTEAFF
TRBV20-1,NA,NA,TRBJ2-5,TGCAGTGCTAGGTACGGCCTTCAAGAGACCCAGTACTTC,CSARYGLQETQYF
TRBV7-6,NA,NA,TRBJ2-2,TGTGCCAGCAGCTTACTTAGGGAGACCGGGGAGCTGTTTTTT,CASSLLRETGELFF
TRBV10-3,few,NA,TRBJ1-3,TGTGCCATCAGTGAGCGGTCGGCAGGGAAAACTGGAAACACCATATATTTT,CAISERSAGKTGNTIYF
TRBV24-1,NA,NA,TRBJ2-1,TGTGCCACCAGTGATTTGGGGGGGATAGACTACAATGAGCAGTTCTTC,CATSDLGGIDYNEQFF
TRBV7-3,few,NA,TRBJ2-1,TGTGCCAGCAGCGAAACCCGGGACTCTTGCTCCTACAATGAGCAGTTCTTC,CASSETRDSCSYNEQFF
TRBV10-3,once,TRBD2,TRBJ2-7,TGTGCCATCAGTGACGGGACTAAATACGAGCAGTACTTC,CAISDGTKYEQYF
TRBV27,NA,NA,TRBJ1-1,TGTGCCAGCAGTTTATACACAGGGTTGGAAGCTTTCTTT,CASSLYTGLEAFF
TRBV3-1,few,NA,TRBJ2-3,TGTGCCAGCAGCCCGCAGTCCACAGATACGCAGTATTTT,CASSPQSTDTQYF
TRBV7-6,NA,NA,TRBJ1-1,TGTGCCAGCAGCGCAGGGTCCACTGAAGCTTTCTTT,CASSAGSTEAFF
TRBV12-3/TRBV12-4,many,NA,TRBJ2-3,TGTGCCAGCAGCTTTGGGACCTCCGGACGCACAGATACGCAGTATTTT,CASSFGTSGRTDTQYF
TRBV6-5,once,NA,TRBJ1-6,TGTGCCAGCAGTACTGGGAATAATTCACCCCTCCACTTT,CASSTGNNSPLHF
TRBV6-1,NA,NA,TRBJ1-2,TGTGCCAGCAGTAGACAGGATAAAAACTATGGCTACACCTTC,CASSRQDKNYGYTF
TRBV6-6,NA,TRBD1,TRBJ2-7,TGTGCCAGCAGTTACTCACAGGGGACCTACGAGCAGTACTTC,CASSYSQGTYEQYF
TRBV4-3,NA,NA,TRBJ2-3,TGCGCCAGCAGCCAAGAAAGTGCGACTAGTTCTCCTCAGTATTTT,CASSQESATSSPQYF
TRBV5-1,NA,TRBD2,TRBJ2-3,TGCGCCAGCAGCTTGGCACTAGCGGGGGGGCGCACAGATACGCAGTATTTT,CASSLALAGGRTDTQYF
TRBV4-3,few,TRBD2,TRBJ2-1,TGCGCCAGCAGCCTTGTTCGGGAGGGGTCCGTGAATGAGCAGTTCTTC,CASSLVREGSVNEQFF
TRBV7-9,few,NA,TRBJ2-3,TGTGCCAGCAGCTTAGGGTACAAGCGCACAGATACGCAGTATTTT,CASSLGYKRTDTQYF
TRBV6-5,NA,NA,TRBJ1-5,TGTGCCAGGACGATTGATCACAGGGTCCCCAATCAGCCCCAGCATTTT,CARTIDHRVPNQPQHF
TRBV7-3,NA,TRBD1,TRBJ1-6,TGTGCCAGCCGGACAGGGGTTGGCGATTCACCCCTCCACTTT,CASRTGVGDSPLHF
TRBV5-1,many,NA,TRBJ2-7,TGCGCCAGCAGCGAGGGTTCCTACGAGCAGTACTTC,CASSEGSYEQYF
TRBV6-2/TRBV6-3,NA,TRBD1,TRBJ1-5,TGTGCCAGCAGCATGCCCTGGACAGGGGGCGTAAATCAGCCCCAGCATTTT,CASSMPWTGGVNQPQHF
TRBV3-1,NA,NA,TRBJ2-3,TGTGCCAGCAGCCAAGATGAGGTGGATCTAGATACGCAGTATTTT,CASSQDEVDLDTQYF
TRBV5-1,few,TRBD1,TRBJ1-6,TGCGCCAGCAGCTTGGGACAGGGGGGTTCACCCCTCCACTTT,CASSLGQGGSPLHF
TRBV6-5,NA,NA,TRBJ1-2,TGTGCCAGCAGTTACGGGTCTCAGACAGTGCCTTTCTTC,CASSYGSQTVPFF
TRBV4-1,many,NA,TRBJ1-2,TGCGCCAGCAGCCAGACGACAGAGACCAACTATGGCTACACCTTC,CASSQTTETNYGYTF
TRBV7-9,few,NA,TRBJ2-1,TGTGCCAGCAGCTCGGGAAGCAGGAATGAGCAGTTCTTC,CASSSGSRNEQFF
TRBV7-6,NA,TRBD2,TRBJ2-1,TGTGCCAGCAGCTTAAGCGGGGGGGCGTACAATGAGCAGTTCTTC,CASSLSGGAYNEQFF
TRBV28,NA,TRBD1,TRBJ2-5,TGTGCCAGCAGTTTACCCGACAGGGAGCGAGAGACCCAGTACTTC,CASSLPDRERETQYF
TRBV10-3,few,TRBD1,TRBJ2-7,TGTGCCATCAGTGAGTCTATCGTGGGACAGGCCTCCTACGAGCAGTACTTC,CAISESIVGQASYEQYF
TRBV12-3/TRBV12-4,NA,NA,TRBJ2-1,TGTGCCAGCAGTGTGGGGACGGCTTACAATGAGCAGTTCTTC,CASSVGTAYNEQFF
TRBV7-2,many,NA,TRBJ1-5,TGTGCCAGCAGCTCCCTACCGGCGGGCGGCGGTCAGCCCCAGCATTTT,CASSSLPAGGGQPQHF
TRBV4-1,NA,NA,TRBJ1-6,TGCGCCAGCAGCCAAGAATCGCCTTCCTCCTATAATTCACCCCTCCACTTT,CASSQESPSSYNSPLHF
TRBV12-5,NA,TRBD1,TRBJ1-1,TGTGCTAGTGGTTTCCTAATAGCTCCGGGACAGGGGGGAACTGAAGCTTTCTTT,CASGFLIAPGQGGTEAFF
TRBV20-1,few,NA,TRBJ2-5,TGCAGTGCTAGAAAGGTGGGGGGACTCCAAGAGACCCAGTACTTC,CSARKVGGLQETQYF
TRBV7-7,few,TRBD1,TRBJ1-2,TGTGCTAGCAGCCAAATAGGGGGCGATGGCTACACCTTC,CASSQIGGDGYTF
TRBV20-1,few,NA,TRBJ2-7,TGCAGTGCGACCAGGCCAGGGAGCTCCTACGAGCAGTACTTC,CSATRPGSSYEQYF
TRBV9,few,NA,TRBJ2-1,TGTGCCAGCAGCGTAGTGGCGGGGGCTATGTACAATGAGCAGTTCTTC,CASSVVAGAMYNEQFF
TRBV27,few,NA,TRBJ1-1,TGTGCCAGCAGTTTCTCCGCGGGGTGGCAAGCTTTCTTT,CASSFSAGWQAFF
TRBV4-2,once,NA,TRBJ1-1,TGTGCCAGCAGCCAAGGCGTTTCCATGAACACTGAAGCTTTCTTT,CASSQGVSMNTEAFF
TRBV11-2,few,NA,TRBJ2-3,TGTGCCAGCAGCCAATACGATACGCAGTATTTT,CASSQYDTQYF
TRBV5-5,NA,NA,TRBJ1-2,TGTGCCAGCAGCCTCGGACAGAGATATGGCTACACCTTC,CASSLGQRYGYTF